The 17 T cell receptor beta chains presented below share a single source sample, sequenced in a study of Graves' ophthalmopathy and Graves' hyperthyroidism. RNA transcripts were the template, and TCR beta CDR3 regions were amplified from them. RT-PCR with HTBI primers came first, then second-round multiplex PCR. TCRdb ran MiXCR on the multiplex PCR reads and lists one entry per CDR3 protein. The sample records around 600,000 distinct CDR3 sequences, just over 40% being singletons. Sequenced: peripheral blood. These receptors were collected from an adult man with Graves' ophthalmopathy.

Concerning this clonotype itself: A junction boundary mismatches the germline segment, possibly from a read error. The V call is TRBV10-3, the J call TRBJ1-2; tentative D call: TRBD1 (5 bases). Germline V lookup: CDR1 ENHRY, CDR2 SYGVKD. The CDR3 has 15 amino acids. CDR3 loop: CASSLWGSSYWGYTF. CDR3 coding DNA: TGTGCCAGCAGTTTATGGGGGAGCTCCTATTGGGGCTACACCTTC.

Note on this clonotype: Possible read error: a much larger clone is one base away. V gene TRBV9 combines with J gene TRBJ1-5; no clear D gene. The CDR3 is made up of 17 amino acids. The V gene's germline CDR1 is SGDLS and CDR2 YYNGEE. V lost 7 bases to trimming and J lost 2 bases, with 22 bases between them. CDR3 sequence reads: CASGSDGRGSGNQPQHF. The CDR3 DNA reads TGTGCCAGCGGTTCCGATGGGAGAGGGTCGGGCAATCAGCCCCAGCATTTT.

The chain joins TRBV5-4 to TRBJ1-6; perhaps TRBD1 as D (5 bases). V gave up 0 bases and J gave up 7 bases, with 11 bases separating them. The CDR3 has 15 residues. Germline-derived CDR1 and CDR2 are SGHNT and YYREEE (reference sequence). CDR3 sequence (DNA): TGTGCCAGCAGCTTGGCACCAGGGAAGAATTCACCCCTCCACTTT. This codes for CASSLAPGKNSPLHF.

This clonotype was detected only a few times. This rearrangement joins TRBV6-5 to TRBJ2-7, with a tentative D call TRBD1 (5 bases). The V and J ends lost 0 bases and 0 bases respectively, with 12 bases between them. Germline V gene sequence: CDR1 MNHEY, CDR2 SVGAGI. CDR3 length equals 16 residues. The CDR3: CASSYSLGRASYEQYF. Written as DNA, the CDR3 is TGTGCCAGCAGTTACTCCTTAGGCAGGGCCTCCTACGAGCAGTACTTC.

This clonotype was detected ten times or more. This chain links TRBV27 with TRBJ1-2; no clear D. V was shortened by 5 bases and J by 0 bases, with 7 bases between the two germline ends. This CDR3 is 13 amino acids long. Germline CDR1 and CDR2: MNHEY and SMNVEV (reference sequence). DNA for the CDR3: TGTGCCAGCAGTCGCAGCCCTAACTATGGCTACACCTTC. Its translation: CASSRSPNYGYTF.

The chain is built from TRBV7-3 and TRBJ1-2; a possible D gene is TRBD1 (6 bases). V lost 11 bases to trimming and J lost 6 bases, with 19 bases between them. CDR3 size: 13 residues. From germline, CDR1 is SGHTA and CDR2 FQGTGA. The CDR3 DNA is TGTGCCTGGAGTGTCAACAGGGACAATGGCTACACCTTC. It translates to CAWSVNRDNGYTF. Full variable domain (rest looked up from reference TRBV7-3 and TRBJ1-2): GAGVSQTPSNKVTEKGKYVELRCDPISGHTALYWYRQSLGQGPEFLIYFQGTGAADDSGLPNDRFFAVRPEGSVSTLKIQRTERGDSAVYLCAWSVNRDNGYTFGSGTRLTVV.

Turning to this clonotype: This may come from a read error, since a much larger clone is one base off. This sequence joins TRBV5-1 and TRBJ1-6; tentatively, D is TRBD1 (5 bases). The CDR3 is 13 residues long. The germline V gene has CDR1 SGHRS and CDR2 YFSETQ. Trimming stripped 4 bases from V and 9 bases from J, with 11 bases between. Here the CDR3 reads CASSGRVGSPLHF. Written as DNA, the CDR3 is TGCGCCAGCAGCGGCAGGGTCGGTTCACCCCTCCACTTT.

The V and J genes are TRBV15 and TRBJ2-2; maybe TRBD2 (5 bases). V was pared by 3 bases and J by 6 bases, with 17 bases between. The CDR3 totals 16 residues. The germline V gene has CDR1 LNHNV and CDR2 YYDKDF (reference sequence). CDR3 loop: CATSSLTGSSPGELFF. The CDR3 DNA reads TGTGCCACCAGCAGCTTAACGGGTTCTAGCCCCGGGGAGCTGTTTTTT.

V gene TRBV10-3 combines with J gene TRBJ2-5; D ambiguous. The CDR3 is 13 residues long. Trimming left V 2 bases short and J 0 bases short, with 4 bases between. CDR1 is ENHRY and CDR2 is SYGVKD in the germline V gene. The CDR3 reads CAISEGYQETQYF. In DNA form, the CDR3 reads TGTGCCATCAGTGAGGGGTACCAAGAGACCCAGTACTTC.

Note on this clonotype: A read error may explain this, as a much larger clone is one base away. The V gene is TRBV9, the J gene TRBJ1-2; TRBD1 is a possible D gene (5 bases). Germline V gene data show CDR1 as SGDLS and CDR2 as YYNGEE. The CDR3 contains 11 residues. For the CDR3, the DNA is TGTGCCCGCAGCCGACAGTATGGCTACACCTTC. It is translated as CARSRQYGYTF.

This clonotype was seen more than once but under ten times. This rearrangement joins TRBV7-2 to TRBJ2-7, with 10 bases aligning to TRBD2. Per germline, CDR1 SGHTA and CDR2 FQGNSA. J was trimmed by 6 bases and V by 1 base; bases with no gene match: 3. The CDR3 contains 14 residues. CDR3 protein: CASSLVIAGGEQYF. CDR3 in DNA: TGTGCCAGCAGCTTAGTTATAGCGGGAGGCGAGCAGTACTTC.

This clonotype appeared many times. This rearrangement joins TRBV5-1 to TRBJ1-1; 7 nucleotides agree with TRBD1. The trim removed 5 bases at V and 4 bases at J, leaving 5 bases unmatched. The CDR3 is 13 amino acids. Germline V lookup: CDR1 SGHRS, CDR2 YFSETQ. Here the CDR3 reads CASRPSGGTEAFF. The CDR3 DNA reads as TGCGCCAGCAGGCCTTCAGGGGGCACTGAAGCTTTCTTT.

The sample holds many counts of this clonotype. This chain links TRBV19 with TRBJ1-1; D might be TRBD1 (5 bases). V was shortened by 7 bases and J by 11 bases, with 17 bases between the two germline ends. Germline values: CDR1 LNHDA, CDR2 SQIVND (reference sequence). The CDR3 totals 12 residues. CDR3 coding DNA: TGTGCCAGTACCCAGGGCATTAATGGGGCTTTCTTT. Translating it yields CASTQGINGAFF.

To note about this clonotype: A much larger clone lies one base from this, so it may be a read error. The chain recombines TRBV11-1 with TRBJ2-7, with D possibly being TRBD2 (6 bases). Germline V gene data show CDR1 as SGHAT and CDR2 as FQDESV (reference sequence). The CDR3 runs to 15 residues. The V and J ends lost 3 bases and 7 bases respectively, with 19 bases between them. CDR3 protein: CASSFLGEGGREQYF. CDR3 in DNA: TGTGCCAGCAGCTTTCTCGGAGAGGGAGGACGAGAGCAGTACTTC.

CDR3 sequence (DNA): TGTGCCACCAATTTACGCTACAATGAGCAGTTCTTC. Translated: CATNLRYNEQFF. The chain links TRBV24-1 to TRBJ2-1; D gene ambiguous. V was clipped by 8 bases and J by 3 bases, with 7 bases between them. The CDR3 contains 12 residues. CDR1 is KGHDR, CDR2 SFDVKD, per germline.

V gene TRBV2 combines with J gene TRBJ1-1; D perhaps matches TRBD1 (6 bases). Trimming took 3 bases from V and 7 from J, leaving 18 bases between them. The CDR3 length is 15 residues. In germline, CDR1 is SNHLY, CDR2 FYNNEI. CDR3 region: CASSEGGPATNEAFF. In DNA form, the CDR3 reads TGTGCCAGCAGTGAGGGGGGCCCTGCAACTAATGAAGCTTTCTTT.

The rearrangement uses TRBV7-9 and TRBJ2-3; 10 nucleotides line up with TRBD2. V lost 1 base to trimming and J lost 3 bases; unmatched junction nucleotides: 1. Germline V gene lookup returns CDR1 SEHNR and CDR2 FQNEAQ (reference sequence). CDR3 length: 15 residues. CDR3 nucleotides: TGTGCCAGCAGCTTAGTGGGACTAGCGACAGATACGCAGTATTTT. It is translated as CASSLVGLATDTQYF.